This T cell receptor beta chain was retrieved from a study of blood T cell repertoires in COVID-19. Profiled with immunoSEQ multiplex PCR; TCRdb holds only in-frame clones, not every one. This table has fewer than 150,000 clones, less than 85% appearing once. V was pared by 4 bases and J by 6 bases, with 9 bases between. There are 13 residues in the CDR3. This clone was detected only a few times. Sequenced material: peripheral blood. This sequence originates from a woman older than 75 in a cohort sampled during active or convalescent COVID-19. The rearrangement links TRBV12-3 or TRBV12-4 to TRBJ2-2; D might be TRBD2 (6 bases). CDR3 bases: TGTGCCAGCAGTTCCGGACTATCCGGGGAGCTGTTTTTT. The encoded protein is CASSSGLSGELFF.